These T cell receptor beta chains were read from a single sample in a study of ipilimumab plus nivolumab after autologous stem cell transplantation. Only in-frame clones appear in the TCRdb table, and some are missing; sequencing was by immunoSEQ multiplex PCR. The sample yields approximately 15,000 clones, roughly three quarters seen once. Source: PBMCs, taken in a trial of ipilimumab plus nivolumab as post-transplant consolidation. The receptors come from a male donor with diffuse large B-cell lymphoma. CDR3s include the opening cysteine and the closing phenylalanine or tryptophan. The D gene is left open where the match is weak. Clone size is shown for a subset of rows, as once, few, many or a class of expanded clone.

>-|TRBJ2-7|TRBV30|TRBD2
TGTGCCTGGAGTCCGGGACTAGCGGGATGGGAGCAGTACTTC
CAWSPGLAGWEQYF
>-|TRBJ2-5|TRBV6-5|-
TGTGCCAGCAAACAGAATATAGCATTCGGGACCCAGTACTTC
CASKQNIAFGTQYF
>few|TRBJ2-7|TRBV18|TRBD1
TGTGCCAGCTCACTCAGGACAGGCTCTCTCTACGAGCAGTACTTC
CASSLRTGSLYEQYF
>-|TRBJ2-7|TRBV5-1|-
TGCGCCAGCAGCAAGGGACAACGGAGAGAGACCTACGAGCAGTACTTC
CASSKGQRRETYEQYF
>-|TRBJ1-3|TRBV28|-
TGTGCCAGCAGTTTGATAGGCGGAAACACCATATATTTT
CASSLIGGNTIYF
>few|TRBJ2-5|TRBV5-1|-
TGCGCCAGCTCCTCCGGAGGGGGGACTCTTCAAGAGACCCAGTACTTC
CASSSGGGTLQETQYF
>-|TRBJ1-3|TRBV6-1|-
TGTGCCAGCAGTGAAGTTCCCGCTGGAAACACCATATATTTT
CASSEVPAGNTIYF
>-|TRBJ2-5|TRBV6-1|-
TGTGCCAGCAGCCAGGGGATAGGGCCCTACGAGACCCAGTACTTC
CASSQGIGPYETQYF
>-|TRBJ1-3|TRBV10-2|-
TGCGCCAGCAGTGTGGGGGCGCATGGAAACACCATATATTTT
CASSVGAHGNTIYF
>-|TRBJ2-3|TRBV14|-
TGTGCCAGCAGCCAAATAGAGGCGGGCGGTGGCGGCGGAGATACGCAGTATTTT
CASSQIEAGGGGGDTQYF
>-|TRBJ2-3|TRBV19|TRBD2
TGTGCCAGTAGTATAGATCCCCCCCAGCGGGGGGCCCAAGATACGCAGTATTTT
CASSIDPPQRGAQDTQYF
>-|TRBJ2-5|TRBV7-9|-
TGTGCCAGCATCCCATCAGGCAGAGAGACCCAGTACTTC
CASIPSGRETQYF
>-|TRBJ2-7|TRBV11-2|TRBD1
TGTGCCAGCAGCACCGGGACAGGGTTCTACGAGCAGTACTTC
CASSTGTGFYEQYF
>-|TRBJ1-5|TRBV7-3|-
TGTGCCAGCAGCCCGGGAGCGGGGCAGCCCCAGCATTTT
CASSPGAGQPQHF
>once|TRBJ2-7|TRBV6-6|-
TGTGCCAGCAGTACCCCGGGACTTTTCTACGAGCAGTACTTC
CASSTPGLFYEQYF
>-|TRBJ2-1|TRBV5-1|-
TGCGCCAGCAGCTTGCGCCAGCGGCTCTACAATGAGCAGTTCTTC
CASSLRQRLYNEQFF
>-|TRBJ2-1|TRBV4-1|-
TGCGCCAGCAGCAGCAATAACCGCAATGAGCAGTTCTTC
CASSSNNRNEQFF
>-|TRBJ2-1|TRBV6-1|-
TGTGCCAGCAGTGACGGGGGAATGGGTGAGCAGTTCTTC
CASSDGGMGEQFF
>-|TRBJ1-1|TRBV11-2|-
TGTGCCAGCAGCTCAGGCAGGGCCACTGAAGCTTTCTTT
CASSSGRATEAFF
>-|TRBJ1-1|TRBV20-1|-
TGCAGTGCTGGGGACGGTGAAGCTTTCTTT
CSAGDGEAFF
>-|TRBJ2-1|TRBV11-3|-
TGTGCCAGCAGCCCCAGACAGTCTTTCGATGAGCAGTTCTTC
CASSPRQSFDEQFF
>-|TRBJ1-2|TRBV29-1|TRBD1
TGCAGCGTTGATCGGCAGGGGGCGGTTGGCTACACCTTC
CSVDRQGAVGYTF
>-|TRBJ1-1|TRBV18|-
TGTGCCAGCTCGCAGATGAACACTGAAGCTTTCTTT
CASSQMNTEAFF
>-|TRBJ2-7|TRBV5-4|-
TGTGCCAGCAACCCTCAGGGCTCCCCCCTGGAGCAGTACTTC
CASNPQGSPLEQYF
>-|TRBJ2-1|TRBV2|-
TGTGCCAGCAGCGACAGGACATACAACTACAATGAGCAGTTCTTC
CASSDRTYNYNEQFF
>-|TRBJ2-1|TRBV11-2|TRBD2
TGTGCCAGCAGCCCTCACGGACTAGCGGCCAGTCCCCCCTACAATGAGCAGTTCTTC
CASSPHGLAASPPYNEQFF
>once|TRBJ1-1|TRBV27|TRBD1
TGTGCCAGCAGCACGGACAGGCTGATGGAAGCTTTCTTT
CASSTDRLMEAFF